Below, one TCR beta chain is given with its context. The clone's antigen remains unknown. Per-base qualities were not stored, and no clone one base away is much larger. The sample belongs to a study of blood T cell repertoires in COVID-19 (dated by TCRdb to 2020 to 2022). Turning to the overall study: Samples from collaborators originated in the United States, Italy and Spain and spanned both the acute and convalescent phases of COVID-19. Subjects who had been exposed to COVID-19, were actively infected with it, or had recovered from it provided the deeply sampled blood TCRbeta repertoires that made up the dataset. The prospective study material was composed of cDNA or gDNA derived from T cells, B-cell-depleted T cells, or PBMCs. A de-identified subject ID, COVID-19 status, age in years and sex were almost always included in the sample metadata. The repertoires were released in a freely available public database intended as a resource for research on the immune response to SARS-CoV-2. Samples were obtained from the ongoing ImmuneRACE study (first 160 participants) and from 1,254 subjects provided by 6 global collaborators. Where available, HLA class I and class II types were taken from metadata supplied by the sample provider and were not determined by assay-based typing. What the authors observed across the whole study: The quantity of clinical and demographic metadata differed by source and by participant and was supplied without curation.

Each collaborating institution followed its own protocols to collect whole blood in K2EDTA tubes. Collaborator samples were shipped for TCRbeta analysis as frozen whole blood, isolated PBMCs, or DNA extracted from either sample type. The germline V gene provides CDR1 KGHSH and CDR2 LQKENI. Including the terminal cysteine and phenylalanine, the CDR3 comprises 16 residues. The retained sequence is limited to the CDR3, 48 bases, with the frame set at the first base. Trimming at the junction amounts to 1 base on V and 5 bases on J, and the germline ends lie 17 bases apart. TCRbeta CDR3 regions were amplified from genomic DNA using the immunoSEQ Assay, a bias-controlled multiplex PCR. Per the authors' processing: The number of nucleated cells in each sample was estimated by amplification of reference gene primers within the assay. To quantify the absolute abundance of each unique TCRbeta CDR3 rearrangement, sequence reads were collapsed and filtered. For each sample, productive Simpson clonality was calculated as the square root of Simpson's diversity index over productive rearrangements. TCRdb limited this immuneACCESS table to in-frame rearrangements with V and J called. A share of clones is missing; checked studies link under half to unresolved V genes, and the rest is unexplained. The DNA was the basis for D and trimming; V, J and clone size are from that table. A total of tens of thousands of clones appear in this sample, 85% of them only once. The ten most abundant clones make up approximately 10% of the sample.

The sequence was collected from a human donor in a cohort sampled during active COVID-19. What was sequenced was peripheral blood. This sequence uses TRBV18 and TRBJ1-1; the D segment could be TRBD1, given 5 matching bases. Here is the DNA: TGTGCCAGCTCACCACTTAACTTTAGGGGAGGGACTGAAGCTTTCTTT. This is translated as CASSPLNFRGGTEAFF.